These T cell receptor beta chains were read from a single sample in a study of cytomegalovirus exposure and HLA in healthy donors. Only in-frame clones appear in the TCRdb table, and some are missing; sequencing was by immunoSEQ multiplex PCR. This sample has fewer than 200,000 clones, with 68% found just once. Material: PBMCs. These receptors all come from a woman between 35 and 50 years old in good health and CMV-seropositive. Each CDR3 is given with its conserved first and last residue. A D gene is named only where the DNA matches it firmly. The size field is filled for only some rows; it gives once, few, many or a size class.

abundance,j_gene,v_gene,d_gene,CDR3aa,CDR3nt
NA,TRBJ2-1,TRBV27,TRBD1,CASSPRDRGLSSYNEQFF,TGTGCCAGCAGTCCCCGGGACAGGGGGCTGAGCTCCTACAATGAGCAGTTCTTC
NA,TRBJ1-5,TRBV2,NA,CASSESWSNQPQNF,TGTGCCAGCAGTGAATCCTGGAGCAATCAGCCCCAGAATTTT
NA,TRBJ1-2,TRBV5-1,NA,CASSLDVGAHYGYTF,TGCGCCAGCAGCTTGGATGTGGGGGCTCACTATGGCTACACCTTC
NA,TRBJ2-3,TRBV7-9,NA,CASSLDGSGDTQYF,TGTGCCAGCAGCTTAGACGGGAGCGGAGATACGCAGTATTTT
NA,TRBJ1-2,TRBV7-9,TRBD1,CASSSRTGGAYYGYTF,TGTGCCAGCAGCTCAAGGACAGGGGGCGCTTACTATGGCTACACCTTC
few,TRBJ2-7,TRBV28,TRBD1,CASTQPGQAYEQYF,TGTGCCAGCACCCAACCCGGACAGGCCTACGAGCAGTACTTC
NA,TRBJ2-2,TRBV28,TRBD2,CASGIGGRPGELFF,TGTGCCAGCGGGATTGGCGGGAGGCCCGGGGAGCTGTTTTTT
NA,TRBJ1-2,TRBV5-4,NA,CASSPDGLYGYTF,TGTGCCAGCAGCCCAGACGGACTCTATGGCTACACCTTC
NA,TRBJ1-1,TRBV4-3,TRBD1,CASSREPPLGQGMNTEAFF,TGCGCCAGCAGCCGAGAACCTCCTTTGGGACAGGGGATGAACACTGAAGCTTTCTTT
NA,TRBJ2-5,TRBV27,TRBD2,CASSAYSGLGETQYF,TGTGCCAGCAGTGCTTATAGCGGGCTGGGAGAGACCCAGTACTTC
NA,TRBJ2-7,TRBV7-2,NA,CASTLSYGEQYF,TGTGCCAGCACCCTTTCGTACGGGGAGCAGTACTTC
NA,TRBJ2-7,TRBV5-8,NA,CASSSRSFYEQYF,TGTGCCAGCAGCTCCCGGTCATTCTACGAGCAGTACTTC
few,TRBJ2-7,TRBV6-1,NA,CASSSPGDSSYEQYF,TGTGCCAGCAGCTCCCCAGGCGACAGCTCCTACGAGCAGTACTTC
few,TRBJ2-1,TRBV19,NA,CASKRGNEQFF,TGTGCCAGTAAGAGAGGGAATGAGCAGTTCTTC
NA,TRBJ1-1,TRBV7-2,NA,CASSSTVLPEAFF,TGTGCCAGCAGCTCGACTGTTCTTCCTGAAGCTTTCTTT
few,TRBJ2-1,TRBV18,TRBD1,CASSPTGAYNEQFF,TGTGCCAGCTCACCAACAGGGGCTTACAATGAGCAGTTCTTC
NA,TRBJ1-6,TRBV7-9,TRBD1,CASSPQGVSPLHF,TGTGCCAGCAGCCCTCAGGGGGTTTCACCCCTCCACTTT
NA,TRBJ2-5,TRBV7-2,NA,CASSLAITAGETQYF,TGTGCCAGCAGCTTAGCGATCACCGCGGGGGAGACCCAGTACTTC
NA,TRBJ1-2,TRBV6-1,TRBD1,CASSEGPRDRDGYTF,TGTGCCAGCAGTGAGGGGCCCCGGGACAGGGATGGCTACACCTTC
NA,TRBJ1-5,TRBV12-2,NA,CASRLASGGNQPQHF,TGTGCAAGTCGCTTAGCATCAGGGGGCAATCAGCCCCAGCATTTT
once,TRBJ2-7,TRBV7-5,NA,CARSFGDVGGDSYEQYF,TGTGCCAGAAGCTTTGGGGACGTGGGCGGGGACTCCTACGAGCAGTACTTC
few,TRBJ2-3,TRBV10-3,TRBD2,CAISESSGGGTDTQYF,TGTGCCATCAGTGAGTCCTCGGGGGGGGGCACAGATACGCAGTATTTT
NA,TRBJ2-3,TRBV4-3,TRBD2,CASSQDLRGLSDTQYF,TGCGCCAGCAGCCAAGATTTGCGGGGGTTATCGGATACGCAGTATTTT
NA,TRBJ1-5,TRBV2,TRBD1,CASSVRQGSNQPQHF,TGTGCCAGCAGTGTACGACAGGGTAGCAATCAGCCCCAGCATTTT
NA,TRBJ2-1,TRBV9,NA,CASSVDEVLPLFF,TGTGCCAGCAGCGTAGATGAAGTACTACCTCTGTTCTTC
few,TRBJ1-1,TRBV19,NA,CASIKNMNTEAFF,TGTGCCAGTATCAAGAACATGAACACTGAAGCTTTCTTT
few,TRBJ2-7,TRBV6-5,NA,CASSEWSSYEQYF,TGTGCCAGCAGTGAATGGAGCAGCTACGAGCAGTACTTC
NA,TRBJ2-7,TRBV6-1,NA,CASSADSQSSYEQYF,TGTGCCAGCAGTGCAGACAGCCAAAGCTCCTACGAGCAGTACTTC
NA,TRBJ1-2,TRBV28,NA,CASSPRDYGYTF,TGTGCCAGCAGTCCCCGGGACTATGGCTACACCTTC
few,TRBJ1-2,TRBV20-1,NA,CSARVGAGYTF,TGCAGTGCTAGAGTCGGAGCAGGCTACACCTTC
NA,TRBJ1-6,TRBV12-5,NA,CASGFATGKNSPLHF,TGTGCTAGTGGTTTCGCGACAGGAAAAAATTCACCCCTCCACTTT
NA,TRBJ2-7,TRBV7-9,TRBD1,CASSLAAGTGVEQYF,TGTGCCAGCAGCTTAGCGGCTGGGACAGGGGTCGAGCAGTACTTC
NA,TRBJ2-7,TRBV11-2,TRBD1,CASSHPGQSSYEQYF,TGTGCCAGCAGCCACCCGGGACAGAGCTCCTACGAGCAGTACTTC
NA,TRBJ1-2,TRBV5-1,NA,CASSPDRNYGYPF,TGCGCCAGCAGCCCGGACAGAAACTATGGCTACCCCTTC
NA,TRBJ1-6,TRBV25-1,TRBD1,CASSEGQGGSSYNSPLHF,TGTGCCAGCAGTGAAGGACAGGGGGGAAGCTCCTATAATTCACCCCTCCACTTT
NA,TRBJ2-7,TRBV10-3,TRBD2,CAIRPSGGLTYEQYF,TGTGCCATCAGGCCTAGCGGGGGGCTTACCTACGAGCAGTACTTC
NA,TRBJ1-1,TRBV18,NA,CASSHGENTEAFF,TGTGCCAGCTCACACGGAGAGAACACTGAAGCTTTCTTT
NA,TRBJ2-1,TRBV7-9,TRBD2,CASSDGTSGALRFF,TGTGCCAGCAGCGATGGGACTAGCGGGGCGCTACGATTCTTC
NA,TRBJ2-7,TRBV10-2,TRBD2,CASRLAGAYEQYF,TGCGCCAGCAGACTAGCGGGGGCCTACGAGCAGTACTTC
NA,TRBJ2-7,TRBV6-5,NA,CASSLGGYEQYF,TGTGCCAGCAGTTTGGGAGGCTACGAGCAGTACTTC
once,TRBJ2-3,TRBV5-1,TRBD2,CASSFLSGNTDTQYF,TGCGCCAGCAGCTTCCTTAGCGGGAACACAGATACGCAGTATTTT
NA,TRBJ1-2,TRBV28,NA,CASRNRDYGYTF,TGTGCCAGCAGAAACAGGGACTATGGCTACACCTTC